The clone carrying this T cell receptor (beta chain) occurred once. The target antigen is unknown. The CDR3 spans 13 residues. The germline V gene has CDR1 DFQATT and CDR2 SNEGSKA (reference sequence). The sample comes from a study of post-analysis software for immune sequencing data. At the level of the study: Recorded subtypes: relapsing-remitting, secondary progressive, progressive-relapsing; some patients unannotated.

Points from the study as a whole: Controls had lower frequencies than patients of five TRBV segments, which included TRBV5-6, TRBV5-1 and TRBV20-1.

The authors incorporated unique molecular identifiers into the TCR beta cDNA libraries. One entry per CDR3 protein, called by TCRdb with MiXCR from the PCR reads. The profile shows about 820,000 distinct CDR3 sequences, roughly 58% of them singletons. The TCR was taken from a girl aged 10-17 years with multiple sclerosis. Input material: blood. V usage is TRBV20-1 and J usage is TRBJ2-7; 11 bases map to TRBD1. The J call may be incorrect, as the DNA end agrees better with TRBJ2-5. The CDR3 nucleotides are TGCAGTGCTGGGACAGGGGGTCAAGAGACCCAGTACTTC. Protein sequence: CSAGTGGQETQYF.